This T cell receptor beta chain was obtained from a study of T cell responses to AZD1222 COVID-19 vaccine. Some clones are missing from TCRdb's copy, which holds only in-frame ones; the method was immunoSEQ multiplex PCR. Of roughly 120,000 clones listed, over 80% were seen once; the top ten hold approximately 7.9%. Study conclusions and caveats: Among spike-specific TCRs, nearly half reportedly target unmutated variant regions. In a largely white British group with more females than males, clonal diversity was possibly underestimated.

The CDR3 is 17 amino acids. Germline V gives CDR1 SGHAT, CDR2 FQNNGV. Trimming took off 0 bases at V and 0 bases at J, with 14 bases between the two ends. Remarks on this clone: Antigen: not known.

This TCR derives from an adult who received the AZD1222 COVID-19 vaccine. This specimen consisted of peripheral blood, obtained 28 days after the second AZD1222 dose. J is TRBJ1-2 and V is TRBV11-2; tentative D call: TRBD1 (5 bases). CDR3 DNA: TGTGCCAGCAGCTTAGACATAATGAACAGGCCTAACTATGGCTACACCTTC. Protein sequence: CASSLDIMNRPNYGYTF. Together with reference TRBV11-2 and TRBJ1-2, the CDR3 gives the full variable domain: EAGVAQSPRYKIIEKRQSVAFWCNPISGHATLYWYQQILGQGPKLLIQFQNNGVVDDSQLPKDRFSAERLKGVDSTLKIQPAKLEDSAVYLCASSLDIMNRPNYGYTFGSGTRLTVV.